The present T cell receptor (beta chain) was sequenced within a study of shared clonotypes between healthy human individuals. The CDR3 spans 15 residues. Trimming cost V 6 bases and J 6 bases; bases outside gene matches: 11. Germline assignment: CDR1 KGHSH and CDR2 LQKENI. As defined, naive CD8 cells were CD45RO-negative and positively selected for CCR7, with terminally differentiated effector memory CD45RA+ cells excluded. Sequenced by immunoSEQ multiplex PCR; TCRdb stores in-frame clones only, minus some. The sample shows under 1 million clones, 96% of them seen only once. The sequence was collected from a young man in good health. V is TRBV18 and J is TRBJ2-3; 8 positions match TRBD2. Sequenced material: naive CD8+ T cells sorted from blood. The CDR3 reads CASSTSQTSADTQYF. The CDR3 DNA reads TGTGCCAGCTCGACCTCGCAGACTAGCGCGGATACGCAGTATTTT. The variable domain in full, completed from reference TRBV18 and TRBJ2-3, reads NAGVMQNPRHLVRRRGQEARLRCSPMKGHSHVYWYRQLPEEGLKFMVYLQKENIIDESGMPKERFSAEFPKEGPSILRIQQVVRGDSAAYFCASSTSQTSADTQYFGPGTRLTVL.